This TCR beta chain was recovered during a study of identical twins. V was shortened by 7 bases and J by 7 bases, with 19 bases between the two germline ends. The V gene's germline CDR1 is LGHDT and CDR2 YNNKEL (reference sequence). The length of the CDR3 is 14 residues. One entry per CDR3 protein, called by TCRdb with MiXCR from the 5' RACE reads. The sample shows some 730,000 distinct CDR3 sequences, 15% to 20% of them seen only once. A further study also used this sample, focusing on T cells expressing NK-cell markers. From that study: TCR beta repertoires came from sorted CD3+CD56+NKG2C+, CD3+CD56+NKG2C- and CD3+CD56-NKG2C+ T cells. The authors sequenced eight donors, of whom seven were HCMV-seropositive and one was seronegative. Anti-gamma-delta TCR antibody use in several experiments restricted sorting to alpha-beta TCR T cells.

The sample consisted of PBMCs. This clonotype was sampled from a woman aged 18-35 years in good health. The chain uses TRBV3-1 and TRBJ2-5; D is perhaps TRBD1 (6 bases). CDR3 region: CASTRDTPKGTQYF. CDR3 DNA sequence: TGTGCCAGCACCCGGGACACTCCTAAGGGGACCCAGTACTTC.